The table lists the clone carrying this TCR beta chain with a count of one. Assay used: immunoSEQ multiplex PCR; TCRdb lists only in-frame clones, some missing. The sample lists under 400,000 clones, approximately 89% occurring once. This sample was included in a study of blood T cell repertoires in COVID-19. Those enrolled in Seattle joined during active infection and were followed longitudinally afterward. Germline CDR1 MNHEY, CDR2 SVGAGI. V lost 2 bases to trimming and J lost 3 bases, with 16 bases between them. The CDR3 is made up of 16 amino acids. This clonotype was sampled from a woman aged 60-70 years with COVID-19, enrolled during active disease. The sequencing input was peripheral blood. The rearrangement uses TRBV6-5 and TRBJ1-1; D gene ambiguous. This chain's CDR3 is CASSYAGLYADTEAFF. As DNA, the CDR3 is TGTGCCAGCAGTTACGCCGGCCTTTACGCGGACACTGAAGCTTTCTTT.